This record concerns one T cell receptor (beta chain) sequence. Using immunoSEQ multiplex PCR, the repertoire was profiled, and TCRdb retains in-frame clones only, with some absent. The sample holds 150,000 to 200,000 clones, around nine tenths seen once. This CDR3 has 12 residues. Germline-derived CDR1 and CDR2 are SGHDN and FVKESK. V was pared by 1 base and J by 5 bases, with 6 bases between. The data derive from a study of blood T cell repertoires in COVID-19. Study context: Samples representing acute and convalescent COVID-19 were sourced from the United States, Italy and Spain.

This sequence joins TRBV14 and TRBJ2-7; no firm D call. The receptor was isolated from a woman between 70 and 85 years old with COVID-19, enrolled during active disease. Sequenced input: peripheral blood. CDR3 sequence (DNA): TGTGCCAGCAGCCAAGGGCCCCACGAGCAGTACTTC. It translates to CASSQGPHEQYF.